This TCR beta chain was sequenced for a study of cytomegalovirus exposure and HLA in healthy donors. Sequenced by immunoSEQ multiplex PCR; TCRdb stores in-frame clones only, minus some. The table has 180,000 or so clones, approximately 86% seen once. V lost 4 bases to trimming and J lost 6 bases, with 21 bases between them. The CDR3 runs to 16 residues. In germline, CDR1 is SGHRS, CDR2 YFSETQ. This chain uses TRBV5-1 with TRBJ2-3; D possibly uses TRBD1 or TRBD2 (6 bases each). Sequenced: PBMCs. This TCR derives from a man younger than 45 in good health and CMV-seropositive. The CDR3 DNA is TGCGCCAGCAGCCCGGAGGGGGACACCTTGGTGGATACGCAGTATTTT. The encoded protein is CASSPEGDTLVDTQYF.